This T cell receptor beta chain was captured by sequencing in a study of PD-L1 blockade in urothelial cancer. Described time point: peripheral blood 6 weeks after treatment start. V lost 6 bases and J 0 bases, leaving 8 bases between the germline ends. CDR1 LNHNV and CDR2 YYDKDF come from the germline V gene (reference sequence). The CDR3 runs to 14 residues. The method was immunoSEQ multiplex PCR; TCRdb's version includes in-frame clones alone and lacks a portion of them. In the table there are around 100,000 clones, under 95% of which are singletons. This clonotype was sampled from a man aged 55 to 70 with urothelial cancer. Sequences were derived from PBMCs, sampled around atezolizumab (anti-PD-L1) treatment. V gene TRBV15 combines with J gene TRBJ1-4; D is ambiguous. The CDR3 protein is CATSPASTNEKLFF. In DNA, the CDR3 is TGTGCCACCAGTCCCGCGTCAACTAATGAAAAACTGTTTTTT.